A single sample is the source of the 19 T cell receptor beta chains below, sequenced in a study of beta chain features in type 1 diabetes. The authors reverse transcribed all of the isolated RNA, so sequencing captured expressed TCRB transcripts. The assay was immunoSEQ multiplex PCR, and TCRdb's table has in-frame clones only and misses some. The sample holds around 340,000 clones, roughly 8% seen once. The sequencing sample was made of central memory CD4+ T cells from blood. The receptor set was obtained from a woman aged 18-30 years in good health.

This clone was recorded a few times. This chain connects TRBV7-2 to TRBJ2-4; 7 bases align to TRBD2. The germline V gene has CDR1 SGHTA and CDR2 FQGNSA. The ends lost 5 bases at V and 6 bases at J; junction bases unmatched: 4. The CDR3 spans 13 residues. In nucleotides, the CDR3 is TGTGCCAGCAGCACCACTAGCGCAAACATTCAGTACTTC. It is translated as CASSTTSANIQYF.

This clone has only a few counts. The V and J genes are TRBV7-2 and TRBJ2-5; D is perhaps TRBD1 (5 bases). V was clipped by 5 bases and J by 1 base, with 14 bases between them. CDR3 length: 15 residues. Germline V gives CDR1 SGHTA, CDR2 FQGNSA. CDR3 coding DNA: TGTGCCAGCAGCCCAATGCAGGGTCCCCAAGAGACCCAGTACTTC. Translation gives CASSPMQGPQETQYF. Using reference TRBV7-2 and TRBJ2-5 for the parts outside the CDR3, the full variable domain is GAGVSQSPSNKVTEKGKDVELRCDPISGHTALYWYRQSLGQGLEFLIYFQGNSAPDKSGLPSDRFSAERTGGSVSTLTIQRTQQEDSAVYLCASSPMQGPQETQYFGPGTRLLVL.

This clone was seen a handful of times. The chain couples TRBV18 to TRBJ2-2; 8 positions match TRBD2. Germline V lookup: CDR1 KGHSH, CDR2 LQKENI. V dropped 4 bases and J dropped 0; count of bases not matched to a gene: 7. The CDR3 extends over 17 amino acids. This chain's CDR3 is CASSRSSSGPNTGELFF. The CDR3, as DNA: TGTGCCAGCTCACGATCGTCTAGCGGGCCGAACACCGGGGAGCTGTTTTTT.

The table lists this clone with a few counts. The rearrangement links TRBV6-1 to TRBJ1-1; maybe TRBD1 (5 bases). V was cut by 5 bases and J by 6 bases, with 13 bases left in between. Germline V gene sequence: CDR1 MNHNS, CDR2 SASEGT. The length of the CDR3 is 13 residues. This chain's CDR3 is CASSRLDNPEAFF. CDR3 bases: TGTGCCAGCAGTCGTTTGGACAATCCTGAAGCTTTCTTT.

This clone was seen only a few times. The chain carries TRBV28 and TRBJ1-2; TRBD1 agrees at 7 bases. This CDR3 has 15 amino acids. Germline trimming cut 2 bases from V and 3 bases from J; bases unmatched to any gene: 6. Germline V gene lookup returns CDR1 MDHEN and CDR2 SYDVKM. CDR3 sequence (DNA): TGTGCCAGCAGTTTAGGGGCCACAGGGGACTATGGCTACACCTTC. Translation: CASSLGATGDYGYTF.

Only a few counts were recorded for this clone. V and J are TRBV5-6 and TRBJ1-5, with D unclear. This CDR3 is built from 12 residues. Germline V gene data show CDR1 as SGHDT and CDR2 as YYEEEE. Trimming took off 1 base at V and 4 bases at J, with 3 bases between the two ends. DNA of the CDR3: TGTGCCAGCAGCTTGCCTAATCAGCCCCAGCATTTT. Protein product: CASSLPNQPQHF.

This clone appeared once. V is TRBV5-1 and J is TRBJ1-4; tentative D call: TRBD1 (6 bases). The CDR3 sequence is 15 residues long. The germline CDR1 and CDR2 sequences are SGHRS and YFSETQ. V dropped 4 bases and J dropped 8 bases, with 18 bases sitting between them. CDR3 protein: CASSGEGGSAEKLFF. The CDR3 bases are TGCGCCAGCAGCGGTGAGGGGGGCAGCGCGGAAAAACTGTTTTTT.

This clone was found a few times. The chain couples TRBV5-1 to TRBJ2-3; 7 nucleotides match TRBD1. The ends lost 6 bases at V and 4 bases at J; junction bases unmatched: 5. In germline, CDR1 is SGHRS, CDR2 YFSETQ. The CDR3 has 13 amino acids. The CDR3 region is CASMTGRADTQYF. CDR3 coding DNA: TGCGCCAGCATGACAGGGCGGGCAGATACGCAGTATTTT.

The chain has TRBV28 and TRBJ2-7; D ambiguous. CDR3 length equals 13 residues. Germline CDR1 and CDR2: MDHEN and SYDVKM. V was trimmed by 7 bases and J by 2 bases, leaving 12 bases between them. CDR3 nucleotide sequence: TGTGCCAGCACCGTCACCAAAGCCTACGAGCAGTACTTC. It translates to CASTVTKAYEQYF.

The table lists this clone with a few counts. This chain connects TRBV7-2 to TRBJ2-5; D gene unclear. The V gene lost 5 bases and the J gene lost 4 bases, with 17 bases spanning the gap. From germline, CDR1 is SGHTA and CDR2 FQGNSA. The CDR3 has 15 amino acids. The CDR3 region has the DNA TGTGCCAGCAGCCCAATCCGACTTACCCGAGAGACCCAGTACTTC. This gives the protein CASSPIRLTRETQYF.

Turning to this clone: This sample includes further DNA sequences coding for the same CDR3. V is TRBV7-2 and J is TRBJ1-1, with D maybe TRBD1 (6 bases). CDR1 is SGHTA and CDR2 is FQGNSA in the germline V gene. The germline V and J ends were trimmed by 5 bases and 1 base, with 8 bases remaining between them. This CDR3 contains 13 residues. CDR3 protein: CASSTDRNTEAFF. CDR3 nucleotide sequence: TGTGCCAGCAGCACGGACAGGAACACTGAAGCTTTCTTT.

This clone was observed a few times. The chain combines TRBV5-4 with TRBJ2-2; D is ambiguous. The germline CDR1 and CDR2 sequences are SGHNT and YYREEE (reference sequence). Trimming removed 1 base at V and 4 bases at J, with 11 bases between. The CDR3 spans 15 residues. The CDR3 DNA reads as TGTGCCAGCAGCTTGTTGCAAGGCCCCACCGGGGAGCTGTTTTTT. Translating gives CASSLLQGPTGELFF.

This clone showed up just a few times. The genes are TRBV11-2 and TRBJ2-1; unclear D gene. Germline CDR1 is SGHAT and CDR2 is FQNNGV. This CDR3 has 15 residues. The V gene lost 5 bases and the J gene lost 6 bases, with 17 bases spanning the gap. CDR3 sequence: CASSVMASVGNEQFF. The CDR3 DNA reads as TGTGCCAGCAGCGTAATGGCAAGTGTGGGCAATGAGCAGTTCTTC. The complete variable domain, with remaining parts taken from reference TRBV11-2 and TRBJ2-1, reads EAGVAQSPRYKIIEKRQSVAFWCNPISGHATLYWYQQILGQGPKLLIQFQNNGVVDDSQLPKDRFSAERLKGVDSTLKIQPAKLEDSAVYLCASSVMASVGNEQFFGPGTRLTVL.

In its sample, this clone was seen a few times. The gene calls are TRBV5-1 and TRBJ2-5; 8 bases map to TRBD1. The V segment lost 3 bases and the J segment 4 bases; nucleotides outside the gene matches: 2. Per the germline V gene, CDR1 is SGHRS and CDR2 is YFSETQ. This CDR3 spans 13 amino acids. As DNA, the CDR3 is TGCGCCAGCAGCTCTGACAGGGGAGAGACCCAGTACTTC. As protein: CASSSDRGETQYF.

This chain links TRBV11-3 with TRBJ2-3; 7 bases agree with TRBD2. Trimming at V came to 4 bases and at J to 5 bases, leaving 6 bases not matched to a gene. The CDR3 spans 14 residues. Germline CDR1 is SGHNT and CDR2 is YENEEA. The CDR3 sequence is CASSSSGEGDTQYF. The CDR3 nucleotides are TGTGCCAGCAGCTCCTCCGGGGAGGGAGATACGCAGTATTTT.

The chain carries TRBV7-2 and TRBJ2-2, with no clear D. There are 15 residues in the CDR3. V shed 7 bases and J shed 0 bases, with 12 bases lying between them. The germline V gene has CDR1 SGHTA and CDR2 FQGNSA. The CDR3 here is CASTSAFANTGELFF. The CDR3 nucleotides read TGTGCCAGCACCTCAGCCTTCGCGAACACCGGGGAGCTGTTTTTT.

The V gene is TRBV9, the J gene TRBJ1-3; D possibly corresponds to TRBD1 (5 bases). CDR1 and CDR2 (germline): SGDLS, YYNGEE. CDR3 length equals 17 residues. Trimming pared 0 bases from V and 0 bases from J, leaving 13 bases between. CDR3 nucleotides: TGTGCCAGCAGCGTAGACCCCGGGACGAACTCTGGAAACACCATATATTTT. Its protein is CASSVDPGTNSGNTIYF.

V gene TRBV9 combines with J gene TRBJ1-2; D gene unclear. Germline CDR1 is SGDLS and CDR2 is YYNGEE. V was trimmed by 0 bases and J by 2 bases, leaving 11 bases between them. The CDR3 spans 15 residues. As DNA, the CDR3 is TGTGCCAGCAGCGTAGGACCTTCACTGAACTATGGCTACACCTTC. Amino acid sequence: CASSVGPSLNYGYTF. The whole variable domain, filled in from reference TRBV9 and TRBJ1-2, reads DSGVTQTPKHLITATGQRVTLRCSPRSGDLSVYWYQQSLDQGLQFLIQYYNGEERAKGNILERFSAQQFPDLHSELNLSSLELGDSALYFCASSVGPSLNYGYTFGSGTRLTVV.

This clone was seen ten or more times. The chain is built from TRBV4-3 and TRBJ1-1; D is undetermined. CDR1 LGHNA and CDR2 YSLEER come from the germline V gene. V lost 3 bases to trimming and J lost 3 bases, with 8 bases between them. The CDR3 spans 13 residues. CDR3 residues: CASSQEEDTEAFF. In DNA, the CDR3 is TGCGCCAGCAGCCAGGAGGAGGACACTGAAGCTTTCTTT.